This TCR beta chain stems from a study of PD-L1 blockade in urothelial cancer. Only in-frame clones appear in the TCRdb table, and some are missing; sequencing was by immunoSEQ multiplex PCR. In the table there are tens of thousands of clones, approximately 86% of which are singletons. Trimming stripped 5 bases from V and 4 bases from J, with 14 bases between. The CDR3 length is 15 residues. CDR1 is MNHNY, CDR2 SVGAGI, per germline (reference sequence). This chain joins TRBV6-6 and TRBJ1-4, with D possibly TRBD1 on 6 matching bases. The sample in question was PBMCs, obtained around atezolizumab (anti-PD-L1) treatment. The clonotype originates from a woman in her 70s with urothelial cancer. The CDR3 DNA sequence: TGTGCCAGCAGTGGAAGACAGGCACTTAATGAAAAACTGTTTTTT. Its translation: CASSGRQALNEKLFF.